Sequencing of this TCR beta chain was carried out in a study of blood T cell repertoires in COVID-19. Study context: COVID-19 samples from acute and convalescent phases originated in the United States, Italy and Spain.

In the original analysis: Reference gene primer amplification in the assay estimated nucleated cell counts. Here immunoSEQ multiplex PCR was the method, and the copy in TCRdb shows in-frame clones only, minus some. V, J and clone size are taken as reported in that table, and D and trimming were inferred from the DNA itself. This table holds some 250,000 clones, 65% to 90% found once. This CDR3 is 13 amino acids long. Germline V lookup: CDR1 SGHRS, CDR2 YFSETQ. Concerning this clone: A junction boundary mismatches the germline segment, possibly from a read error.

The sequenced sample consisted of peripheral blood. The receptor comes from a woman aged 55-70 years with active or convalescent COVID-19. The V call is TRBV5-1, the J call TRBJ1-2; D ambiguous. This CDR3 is CASSLAGIYGYTF. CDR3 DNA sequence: TGCGCCAGCAGTTTGGCGGGGATCTATGGCTACACCTTC.